The next 16 T cell receptor beta chains were all read from a single sample in a study of blood T cell repertoires in COVID-19. The data were produced by immunoSEQ multiplex PCR, yet TCRdb's version contains in-frame clones alone and is incomplete. The table records tens of thousands of clones, more than 65% of them present only once. The sample comprised peripheral blood. These receptors were taken from a man between 70 and 80 years old with COVID-19, enrolled during active disease.

V gene TRBV11-2 combines with J gene TRBJ2-6; TRBD1 might be the D (5 bases). The CDR3 is 15 amino acids. Germline V gene data show CDR1 as SGHAT and CDR2 as FQNNGV. With 2 bases removed from V and 4 bases from J, the gap between germline ends came to 9 bases. CDR3 residues: CASSLLPGGANVLTF. For the CDR3, the DNA is TGTGCCAGCAGCTTATTACCAGGGGGGGCCAACGTCCTGACTTTC. The variable domain in full, with the rest retrieved from reference TRBV11-2 and TRBJ2-6, is EAGVAQSPRYKIIEKRQSVAFWCNPISGHATLYWYQQILGQGPKLLIQFQNNGVVDDSQLPKDRFSAERLKGVDSTLKIQPAKLEDSAVYLCASSLLPGGANVLTFGAGSRLTVL.

The chain has TRBV18 and TRBJ2-1, with 8 bases identical to TRBD2. V shed 6 bases and J 6 bases; nucleotides not matched to a gene: 7. Germline CDR1 and CDR2: KGHSH and LQKENI. The CDR3 spans 14 residues. The chain's CDR3 is CASSPGGHGNEQFF. The CDR3, as DNA: TGTGCCAGCTCTCCGGGGGGGCACGGCAATGAGCAGTTCTTC.

This clone was found many times. The V gene is TRBV11-2, the J gene TRBJ1-1; D is unresolved. This CDR3 has 14 residues. V lost 2 bases and J lost 6, with 13 bases in between. Looked up from germline, CDR1 is SGHAT and CDR2 is FQNNGV. The CDR3 is CASSLSGSSSEAFF. In DNA, the CDR3 is TGTGCCAGCAGCTTATCAGGTTCCTCGTCTGAAGCTTTCTTT. The variable domain in full, with the rest retrieved from reference TRBV11-2 and TRBJ1-1, is EAGVAQSPRYKIIEKRQSVAFWCNPISGHATLYWYQQILGQGPKLLIQFQNNGVVDDSQLPKDRFSAERLKGVDSTLKIQPAKLEDSAVYLCASSLSGSSSEAFFGQGTRLTVV.

The CDR3 loop reads CASSSQGGEAFF. CDR3 DNA sequence: TGTGCCAGCAGTTCACAGGGTGGGGAAGCTTTCTTT. The chain links TRBV27 to TRBJ1-1; D possibly corresponds to TRBD1 (6 bases). The CDR3 has 12 amino acids. Trimming took 4 bases from V and 8 from J, leaving 11 bases between them. Germline CDR1 MNHEY, CDR2 SMNVEV (reference sequence).

The rearrangement joins TRBV4-1 to TRBJ2-7; 8 nucleotides match TRBD2. J was trimmed by 0 bases and V by 1 base; bases with no gene match: 8. This CDR3 is built from 17 residues. Germline V gene lookup returns CDR1 MGHRA and CDR2 YSYEKL. CDR3 in amino acids: CASSQGLAGSSSYEQYF. CDR3 sequence (DNA): TGCGCCAGCAGCCAAGGGCTAGCGGGCTCAAGCTCCTACGAGCAGTACTTC.

This clone was seen once. V and J are TRBV5-1 and TRBJ1-6, with TRBD1 as a possible D gene (6 bases). The V end was cut by 0 bases, the J end by 8 bases, with 15 bases between. The CDR3 length is 16 residues. Germline lookup yields CDR1 SGHRS and CDR2 YFSETQ. CDR3 in amino acids: CASSLGTGMYDSPLHF. CDR3 nucleotides: TGCGCCAGCAGCTTGGGAACAGGGATGTATGATTCACCCCTCCACTTT.

The V and J genes are TRBV6-4 and TRBJ2-6; D might be TRBD2 (5 bases). The germline V and J ends were trimmed by 0 bases and 5 bases, with 14 bases remaining between them. Per germline, CDR1 MRHNA and CDR2 SNTAGT. The CDR3 extends over 17 amino acids. The CDR3 spells CASSDSFGLLRANVLTF. Written as DNA, the CDR3 is TGTGCCAGCAGTGACTCGTTCGGACTCCTTCGGGCCAACGTCCTGACTTTC.

This sequence joins TRBV6-6 and TRBJ2-2; 11 nucleotides match TRBD1. The CDR3 length is 15 residues. From germline, CDR1 is MNHNY and CDR2 SVGAGI (reference sequence). Unmatched junction bases numbered 3, after V lost 4 bases and J lost 5 bases. This CDR3 is CASSLGQGVTGELFF. The CDR3 nucleotides read TGTGCCAGCAGTTTGGGACAGGGGGTAACCGGGGAGCTGTTTTTT.

V gene TRBV6-7 combines with J gene TRBJ2-3, with D possibly TRBD1 on 7 matching bases. TRBV6-7 is an ORF, with its function uncertain. The length of the CDR3 is 18 residues. V was pared by 6 bases and J by 2 bases, with 24 bases between. The CDR3 DNA is TGTGCCAGCAGGTGGGGGGTGACAGGGCCACTTCTCACAGATACGCAGTATTTT. Amino acid sequence: CASRWGVTGPLLTDTQYF.

The chain is built from TRBV2 and TRBJ1-5; D gene unclear. V was cut by 7 bases and J by 2 bases, with 9 bases left in between. The CDR3 runs to 13 residues. Germline CDR1 and CDR2: SNHLY and FYNNEI. CDR3 residues: CASTTQGNQPQHF. As DNA, the CDR3 is TGTGCCAGCACCACCCAGGGCAATCAGCCCCAGCATTTT.

The chain combines TRBV19 with TRBJ1-2, with D uncertain. V shed 3 bases and J shed 0 bases, with 11 bases lying between them. Germline V CDR1 and CDR2: LNHDA, SQIVND (reference sequence). The CDR3 runs to 15 residues. The CDR3 is CASSIGRRSNYGYTF. CDR3 coding DNA: TGTGCCAGTAGTATCGGCAGGAGGTCTAACTATGGCTACACCTTC.

This rearrangement joins TRBV18 to TRBJ1-2; D gene unclear. CDR1 is KGHSH, CDR2 LQKENI, per germline. V lost 3 bases and J lost 8, with 19 bases in between. The length of the CDR3 is 15 residues. CDR3 sequence: CASSPSGSNYGGYTF. Here the CDR3 DNA reads TGTGCCAGCTCACCGTCCGGTAGCAACTATGGGGGCTACACCTTC. Using reference TRBV18 and TRBJ1-2 for the parts outside the CDR3, the full variable domain is NAGVMQNPRHLVRRRGQEARLRCSPMKGHSHVYWYRQLPEEGLKFMVYLQKENIIDESGMPKERFSAEFPKEGPSILRIQQVVRGDSAAYFCASSPSGSNYGGYTFGSGTRLTVV.

On this clone itself: An end of the junction differs from the germline gene, which may be a read error. For the CDR3, the DNA is TGTGCTAGCAGCTTAGCGGGGACAGGCAATGAGCAGTTCTTC. This encodes CASSLAGTGNEQFF. The J gene is TRBJ2-1, the V gene TRBV7-7; tentatively, D is TRBD1 or TRBD2 (8 bases each). This CDR3 has 14 residues. Germline CDR1 is SSHAT and CDR2 is FNYEAQ (reference sequence).

The chain recombines TRBV2 with TRBJ2-3; D may be TRBD1 (6 bases). Germline V gives CDR1 SNHLY, CDR2 FYNNEI. The CDR3 runs 15 residues. The V gene lost 7 bases and the J gene lost 2 bases, with 16 bases spanning the gap. CDR3 bases: TGTGCCAGCAACAGCAAGGACAGAAACACAGATACGCAGTATTTT. This gives the protein CASNSKDRNTDTQYF. Combining the CDR3 with reference TRBV2 and TRBJ2-3 gives the whole variable domain EPEVTQTPSHQVTQMGQEVILRCVPISNHLYFYWYRQILGQKVEFLVSFYNNEISEKSEIFDDQFSVERPDGSNFTLKIRSTKLEDSAMYFCASNSKDRNTDTQYFGPGTRLTVL.

A note on this clone: Other DNA sequences of this sample code for an identical CDR3. The chain couples TRBV6-2 or TRBV6-3 to TRBJ1-5; 9 bases match TRBD1. This CDR3 contains 15 residues. Germline V gene lookup returns CDR1 MNHEY and CDR2 SVGEGT. The V segment lost 2 bases and the J segment 4 bases; nucleotides outside the gene matches: 3. CDR3 residues: CASSYGGTGNQPQHF. The CDR3 nucleotides are TGTGCCAGCAGTTACGGGGGGACAGGGAATCAGCCCCAGCATTTT.

The J gene is TRBJ1-1, the V gene TRBV4-3; tentatively, D is TRBD1 (6 bases). The CDR3 totals 15 residues. V dropped 0 bases and J dropped 0 bases, with 8 bases sitting between them. Germline V CDR1 and CDR2: LGHNA, YSLEER. As DNA, the CDR3 is TGCGCCAGCAGCCAAGAGGGGGCATTGAACACTGAAGCTTTCTTT. Residues: CASSQEGALNTEAFF.